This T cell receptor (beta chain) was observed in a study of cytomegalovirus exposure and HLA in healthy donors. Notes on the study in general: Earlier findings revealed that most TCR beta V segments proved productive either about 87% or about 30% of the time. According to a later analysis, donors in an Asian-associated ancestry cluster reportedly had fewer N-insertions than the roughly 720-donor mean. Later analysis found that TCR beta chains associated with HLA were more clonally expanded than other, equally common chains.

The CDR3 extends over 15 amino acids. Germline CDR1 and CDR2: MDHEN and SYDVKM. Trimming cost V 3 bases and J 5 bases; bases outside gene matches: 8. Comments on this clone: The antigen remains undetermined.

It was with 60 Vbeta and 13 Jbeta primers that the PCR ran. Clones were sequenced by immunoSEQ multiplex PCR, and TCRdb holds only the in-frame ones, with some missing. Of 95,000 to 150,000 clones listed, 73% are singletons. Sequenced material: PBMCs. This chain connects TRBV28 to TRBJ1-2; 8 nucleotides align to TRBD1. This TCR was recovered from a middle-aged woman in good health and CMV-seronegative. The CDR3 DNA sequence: TGTGCCAGCAGTTTCCAGGGGGCGCGTTTGTATGGCTACACCTTC. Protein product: CASSFQGARLYGYTF.